The 27 T cell receptor beta chains reported below all come from one sample, sequenced in a study of CD8 T cells in ankylosing spondylitis (dated by TCRdb to 2017 to 2019). Library construction relied on 5' RACE. Sequenced using an Illumina HiSeq 2500. The public reads were quality trimmed at Q25 with fastp and then assembled into clones with MiXCR by TCRdb, keeping productive beta chains. Entries that share a CDR3 protein sequence are merged under the most common genes and DNA. Within this sample are about 150,000 distinct CDR3 sequences, with 40% to 50% of them counted one time only. The ten largest account for around 15% of the sample. The specimen sequenced was synovial fluid, either unsorted or a sorted T cell fraction (not recorded which). The receptors derive from a male donor with ankylosing spondylitis.

The sample holds many counts of this clonotype. The CDR3 nucleotides are TGTGCCACCAGCAGAGACGGGTTAGAACGAGATGGGACCCAGTACTTC. This gives the protein CATSRDGLERDGTQYF. The chain carries TRBV15 and TRBJ2-5, with no clear D. Per the germline V gene, CDR1 is LNHNV and CDR2 is YYDKDF (reference sequence). The CDR3 has 16 residues. V was pared by 0 bases and J by 7 bases, with 18 bases between.

A few counts support this clonotype. The rearrangement uses TRBV6-1 and TRBJ2-3, with D perhaps matching TRBD1 (7 bases). The CDR3 loop spans 17 amino acids. The V gene's germline CDR1 is MNHNS and CDR2 SASEGT. Deletions cut 1 base from V and 4 bases from J, with 18 bases between. In DNA, the CDR3 is TGTGCCAGCAGTGAAGATAGAGGAGGGGGCTTTTCAGATACGCAGTATTTT. It codes for CASSEDRGGGFSDTQYF.

This clonotype was detected ten times or more. The CDR3 nucleotides are TGTGCCAGCAGTGAAGAAGGTAGCGGGGGAAATGAGCAGTTCTTC. This translates into CASSEEGSGGNEQFF. V is TRBV6-1 and J is TRBJ2-1; 9 bases align to TRBD2. Germline-derived CDR1 and CDR2 are MNHNS and SASEGT. V was clipped by 1 base and J by 7 bases; unmatched bases: 5. The CDR3 runs 15 residues.

Only a few counts were recorded for this clonotype. The chain is built from TRBV5-1 and TRBJ1-1, with a weak D call TRBD1 (6 bases). The CDR3 spans 14 residues. CDR1 and CDR2 from the germline V gene are SGHRS and YFSETQ. V gave up 4 bases and J gave up 3 bases, with 13 bases separating them. Written as DNA, the CDR3 is TGCGCCAGCAGCCCAACAGACAGGTACACTGAAGCTTTCTTT. It codes for CASSPTDRYTEAFF.

The rearrangement uses TRBV3-1 and TRBJ2-3; D may be TRBD1 or TRBD2 (6 bases each). CDR1 and CDR2 (germline): LGHDT, YNNKEL (reference sequence). The V end lost 2 bases, the J end lost 3 bases, and 18 bases lay between the germline ends. There are 17 residues in the CDR3. CDR3 DNA sequence: TGTGCCAGCAGCCAAAGCCCACGGCAGGGGAGGACAGATACGCAGTATTTT. Encoded protein: CASSQSPRQGRTDTQYF.

The chain has TRBV4-1 and TRBJ2-2, with 13 bases aligning to TRBD2. Trimming took 1 base from V and 7 from J; bases not matched to a gene: 6. The CDR3 is 17 amino acids. Germline assignment: CDR1 MGHRA and CDR2 YSYEKL. CDR3 coding DNA: TGCGCCAGCAGCCAAGGGACTAGCGGGAGAAAGGGCGGGGAGCTGTTTTTT. Protein sequence: CASSQGTSGRKGGELFF.

This clonotype has only a few counts. One end of the junction is discordant with germline, which a read error may explain. The V gene is TRBV4-1, the J gene TRBJ2-7; D may be TRBD2 (5 bases). This CDR3 has 16 amino acids. From germline, CDR1 is MGHRA and CDR2 YSYEKL. This chain's CDR3 is CANSQDGKDFSYEQYF. DNA of the CDR3: TGCGCCAACAGCCAAGATGGTAAGGACTTCTCCTACGAGCAGTACTTC.

This clonotype was found many times. The chain has TRBV11-2 and TRBJ2-7; a possible D gene is TRBD2 (5 bases). CDR1 is SGHAT and CDR2 is FQNNGV in the germline V gene. The CDR3 length is 15 residues. V was cut by 2 bases and J by 2 bases, with 13 bases left in between. As DNA, the CDR3 is TGTGCCAGCAGCTTACTAAACGGAGGACCCTACGAGCAGTACTTC. Residues: CASSLLNGGPYEQYF.

The chain joins TRBV29-1 to TRBJ1-5; D gene uncertain. Germline V gene lookup returns CDR1 SQVTM and CDR2 ANQGSEA. This CDR3 is built from 14 residues. Trimming removed 4 bases from V and 6 bases from J, with 16 bases in between. CDR3 sequence: CSVAGRARGQPQHF. The CDR3 DNA reads as TGCAGCGTTGCGGGTCGGGCGCGGGGTCAGCCCCAGCATTTT.

This clonotype was observed a handful of times. The chain has TRBV25-1 and TRBJ2-1; 7 bases are shared with TRBD2. V was clipped by 3 bases and J by 0 bases; unmatched bases: 2. The germline CDR1 and CDR2 sequences are MGHDK and SYGVNS. This CDR3 region has 15 residues. CDR3: CASSEGGSSYNEQFF. CDR3 nucleotide sequence: TGTGCCAGCAGTGAGGGAGGGAGCTCCTACAATGAGCAGTTCTTC.

With respect to this clonotype: A read error is possible here, since a much larger clone lies one base away. The rearrangement links TRBV7-9 to TRBJ2-1; the D gene is possibly TRBD2 (5 bases). V shed 2 bases and J shed 4 bases, with 6 bases lying between them. This CDR3 spans 13 amino acids. Germline lookup yields CDR1 SEHNR and CDR2 FQNEAQ (reference sequence). The CDR3 DNA reads TGTGCCAGCAGCTTAACGGGGTACAATGAGCAGTTCTTC. This translates into CASSLTGYNEQFF.

V gene TRBV28 combines with J gene TRBJ1-6, with D perhaps matching TRBD1 (5 bases). The CDR3 length is 16 residues. V lost 2 bases and J 1 base, leaving 9 bases between the germline ends. Germline lookup yields CDR1 MDHEN and CDR2 SYDVKM. The DNA for the CDR3 is TGTGCCAGCAGTTTACCCAGGGTTTCCTATAATTCACCCCTCCACTTT. Translated: CASSLPRVSYNSPLHF.

This clonotype was detected a few times. The chain recombines TRBV12-3 or TRBV12-4 with TRBJ2-3, with 8 bases that match TRBD2. V was pared by 6 bases and J by 6 bases, with 11 bases of the junction left unmatched. The CDR3 is 15 residues long. DNA for the CDR3: TGTGCCAGCAGCCGTTGGGGGACTAGGAACGATACGCAGTATTTT. Translated, it gives CASSRWGTRNDTQYF.

The chain combines TRBV9 with TRBJ1-4, with D unclear. CDR1 and CDR2 from the germline V gene are SGDLS and YYNGEE. V lost 5 bases and J 4 bases, leaving 18 bases between the germline ends. The CDR3 extends over 16 amino acids. CDR3 protein: CASSGGLTENNEKLFF. The CDR3 DNA sequence: TGTGCCAGCAGTGGCGGGCTGACGGAGAATAATGAAAAACTGTTTTTT. The full variable domain, completed using reference TRBV9 and TRBJ1-4, is DSGVTQTPKHLITATGQRVTLRCSPRSGDLSVYWYQQSLDQGLQFLIQYYNGEERAKGNILERFSAQQFPDLHSELNLSSLELGDSALYFCASSGGLTENNEKLFFGSGTQLSVL.

The chain is built from TRBV27 and TRBJ1-4; D gene ambiguous. CDR1 and CDR2 from the germline V gene are MNHEY and SMNVEV (reference sequence). V lost 6 bases and J lost 5, with 4 bases in between. This CDR3 region has 11 residues. CDR3 nucleotides: TGTGCCAGCAGGACCAATGAAAAACTGTTTTTT. As protein: CASRTNEKLFF.

This clonotype was counted only a few times. The gene calls are TRBV4-1 and TRBJ2-7; 11 nucleotides align to TRBD2. The CDR3 length is 18 residues. J lost 2 bases, V lost 1 base, and 10 bases had no gene match. CDR1 and CDR2 from the germline V gene are MGHRA and YSYEKL. The CDR3 region has the DNA TGCGCCAGCAGCCAAGCTTCCAAGACTAGCGGGATAACCTACGAGCAGTACTTC. It specifies CASSQASKTSGITYEQYF.

This sequence joins TRBV6-2 or TRBV6-3 and TRBJ2-7; 8 positions match TRBD2. The CDR3 covers 16 residues. The V gene's germline CDR1 is MNHEY and CDR2 SVGEGT. Germline trimming cut 0 bases from V and 6 bases from J; bases unmatched to any gene: 10. This CDR3 is CASSYSTGGPRGEQYF. The CDR3 DNA reads as TGTGCCAGCAGTTACTCCACGGGGGGGCCCCGGGGCGAGCAGTACTTC.

The V call is TRBV6-2 or TRBV6-3, the J call TRBJ2-1; 11 nucleotides agree with TRBD2. CDR1 MNHEY and CDR2 SVGEGT come from the germline V gene. The CDR3 is made up of 15 amino acids. The J segment lost 8 bases and the V segment lost 6 bases, leaving 9 bases of the junction unmatched. In DNA, the CDR3 is TGTGCCAGCAGCCCCACTAGCGGGAGTTTTGATGAGCAGTTCTTC. Amino acid sequence: CASSPTSGSFDEQFF.

CDR3: CASSFLASGPYGYTF. The CDR3 coding sequence is TGTGCCAGCAGTTTTCTCGCGTCAGGGCCCTATGGCTACACCTTC. The rearrangement uses TRBV12-3 or TRBV12-4 and TRBJ1-2; D possibly corresponds to TRBD1 (5 bases). With 3 bases removed from V and 4 bases from J, the gap between germline ends came to 15 bases. The CDR3 spans 15 residues.

The chain combines TRBV4-2 with TRBJ2-7; TRBD2 matches 7 bases. CDR3 length equals 16 residues. Germline lookup yields CDR1 LGHNA and CDR2 YNFKEQ. Unmatched junction bases numbered 10, after V lost 0 bases and J lost 5 bases. CDR3 sequence: CASSQDPSGVTDEQYF. The CDR3 nucleotides are TGTGCCAGCAGCCAAGATCCCAGCGGGGTGACCGACGAGCAGTACTTC.

The chain is built from TRBV18 and TRBJ2-7; D ambiguous. Germline V gene lookup returns CDR1 KGHSH and CDR2 LQKENI. The CDR3 runs to 14 residues. Trimming took 2 bases from V and 2 from J, leaving 10 bases between them. The CDR3 here is CASSPMDGAYEQYF. In DNA form, the CDR3 reads TGTGCCAGCTCACCAATGGACGGAGCCTACGAGCAGTACTTC.

V is TRBV7-9 and J is TRBJ1-2; possibly TRBD1 for D (5 bases). Germline lookup yields CDR1 SEHNR and CDR2 FQNEAQ (reference sequence). Deletions cut 0 bases from V and 4 bases from J, with 12 bases between. The CDR3 covers 15 residues. Here the CDR3 reads CASSLAKGIGYGYTF. CDR3 coding DNA: TGTGCCAGCAGCTTAGCGAAGGGGATTGGCTATGGCTACACCTTC.

The gene calls are TRBV4-3 and TRBJ2-7, with D maybe TRBD1 (6 bases). This CDR3 spans 15 amino acids. Per germline, CDR1 LGHNA and CDR2 YSLEER. The V and J ends lost 5 bases and 3 bases respectively, with 17 bases between them. This CDR3 is CASSFRQVPRYEQYF. The CDR3 nucleotides are TGCGCCAGCAGCTTTCGACAGGTTCCCCGCTACGAGCAGTACTTC.

This chain links TRBV9 with TRBJ2-3, with 11 bases aligning to TRBD2. J was trimmed by 6 bases and V by 4 bases; bases with no gene match: 1. The CDR3 length is 13 residues. From germline, CDR1 is SGDLS and CDR2 YYNGEE. CDR3 protein: CASSPSGGDTQYF. CDR3 bases: TGTGCCAGCAGCCCTAGCGGGGGGGATACGCAGTATTTT.

The V gene is TRBV2, the J gene TRBJ2-7; 9 bases align to TRBD2. V dropped 1 base and J dropped 0; count of bases not matched to a gene: 10. This CDR3 spans 18 amino acids. Per germline, CDR1 SNHLY and CDR2 FYNNEI. The chain's CDR3 is CASSEVPAGGTFSYEQYF. CDR3 nucleotides: TGTGCCAGCAGTGAAGTACCGGCGGGAGGGACGTTCTCCTACGAGCAGTACTTC.

About this clonotype: A read error may produce the germline difference seen at one junction end. In DNA, the CDR3 is TGTGCCAGCAGTTTGTTTGAGGGGGATGGATACACCTTC. It yields the protein CASSLFEGDGYTF. The V and J genes are TRBV12-3 or TRBV12-4 and TRBJ1-2; TRBD1 might be the D (6 bases). This CDR3 is built from 13 residues.

The chain combines TRBV20-1 with TRBJ1-1, with D tentatively TRBD1 (5 bases). Between the trimmed V and J ends, which lost 0 bases and 4 bases, there was a span of 9 bases. The germline V gene has CDR1 DFQATT and CDR2 SNEGSKA (reference sequence). CDR3 length equals 13 residues. This CDR3 reads CSARDEGSTEAFF. The DNA for the CDR3 is TGCAGTGCTAGAGATGAGGGGTCCACTGAAGCTTTCTTT.